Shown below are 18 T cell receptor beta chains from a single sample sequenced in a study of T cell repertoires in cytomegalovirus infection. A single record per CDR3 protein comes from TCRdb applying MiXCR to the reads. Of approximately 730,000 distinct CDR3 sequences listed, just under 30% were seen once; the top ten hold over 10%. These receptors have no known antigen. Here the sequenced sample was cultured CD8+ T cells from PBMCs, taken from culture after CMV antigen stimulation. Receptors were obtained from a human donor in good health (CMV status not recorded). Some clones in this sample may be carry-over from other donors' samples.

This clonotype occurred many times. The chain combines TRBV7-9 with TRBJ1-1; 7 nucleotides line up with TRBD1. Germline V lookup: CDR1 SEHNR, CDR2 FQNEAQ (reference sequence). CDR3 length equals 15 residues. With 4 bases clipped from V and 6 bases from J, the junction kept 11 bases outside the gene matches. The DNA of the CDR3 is TGTGCCAGCAGCTCACAGGGGCCCATCGGTCCTGAAGCTTTCTTT. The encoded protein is CASSSQGPIGPEAFF.

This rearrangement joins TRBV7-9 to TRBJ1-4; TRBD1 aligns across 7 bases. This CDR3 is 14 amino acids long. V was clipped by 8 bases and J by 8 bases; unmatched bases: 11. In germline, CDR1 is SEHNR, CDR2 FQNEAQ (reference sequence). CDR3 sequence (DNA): TGTGCCAGCCAGAACACAGGGGATAAAGAAAAACTGTTTTTT. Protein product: CASQNTGDKEKLFF.

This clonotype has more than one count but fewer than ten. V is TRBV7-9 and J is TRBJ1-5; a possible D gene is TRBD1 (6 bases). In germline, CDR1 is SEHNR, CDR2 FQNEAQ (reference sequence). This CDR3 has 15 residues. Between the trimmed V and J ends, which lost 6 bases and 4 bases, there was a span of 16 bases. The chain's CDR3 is CASRKGSGTNQPQHF. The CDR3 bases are TGTGCCAGCAGAAAAGGGAGCGGGACAAATCAGCCCCAGCATTTT.

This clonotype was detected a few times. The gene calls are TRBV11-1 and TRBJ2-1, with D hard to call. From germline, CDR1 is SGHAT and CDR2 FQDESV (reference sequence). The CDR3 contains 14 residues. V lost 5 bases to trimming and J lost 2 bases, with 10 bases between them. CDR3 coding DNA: TGTGCCAGCAGCCCTCAGACAACCTACAATGAGCAGTTCTTC. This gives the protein CASSPQTTYNEQFF.

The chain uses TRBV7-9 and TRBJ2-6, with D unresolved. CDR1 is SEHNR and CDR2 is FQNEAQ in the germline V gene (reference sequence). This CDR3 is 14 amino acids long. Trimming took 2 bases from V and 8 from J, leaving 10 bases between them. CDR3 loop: CASSLKGRPNVLTF. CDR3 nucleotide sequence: TGTGCCAGCAGCTTAAAGGGCAGGCCCAACGTCCTGACTTTC.

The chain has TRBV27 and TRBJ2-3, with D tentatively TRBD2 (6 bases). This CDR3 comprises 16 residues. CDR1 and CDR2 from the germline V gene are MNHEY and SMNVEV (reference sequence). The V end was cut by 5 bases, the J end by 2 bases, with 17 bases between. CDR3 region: CASSPGLSATTDTQYF. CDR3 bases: TGTGCCAGCAGTCCGGGACTTAGTGCCACCACAGATACGCAGTATTTT.

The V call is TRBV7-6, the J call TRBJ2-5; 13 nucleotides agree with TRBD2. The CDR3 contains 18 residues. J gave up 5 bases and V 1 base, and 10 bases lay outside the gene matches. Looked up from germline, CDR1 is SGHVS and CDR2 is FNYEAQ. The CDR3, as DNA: TGTGCCAGCAGCTTAGGAGATAGACTAGCGGGGGGAAGGGAGACCCAGTACTTC. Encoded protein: CASSLGDRLAGGRETQYF.

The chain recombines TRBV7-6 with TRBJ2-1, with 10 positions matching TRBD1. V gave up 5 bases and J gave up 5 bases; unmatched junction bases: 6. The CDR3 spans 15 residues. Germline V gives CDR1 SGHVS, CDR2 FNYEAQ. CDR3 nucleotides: TGTGCCAGCAGCAATGGGGGACAGGGGAACAATGAGCAGTTCTTC. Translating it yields CASSNGGQGNNEQFF.

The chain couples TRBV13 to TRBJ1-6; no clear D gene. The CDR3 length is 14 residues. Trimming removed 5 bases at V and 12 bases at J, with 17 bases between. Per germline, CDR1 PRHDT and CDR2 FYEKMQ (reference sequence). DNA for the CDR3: TGTGCCAGCAGCGACCCGGGTCTTTATGGACCCCTCCACTTT. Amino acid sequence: CASSDPGLYGPLHF.

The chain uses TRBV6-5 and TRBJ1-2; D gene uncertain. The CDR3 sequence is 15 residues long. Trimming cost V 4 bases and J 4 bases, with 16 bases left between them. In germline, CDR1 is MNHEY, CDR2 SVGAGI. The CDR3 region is CASSSPLDGSYGYTF. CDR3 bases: TGTGCCAGCAGTTCCCCCCTAGACGGAAGCTATGGCTACACCTTC.

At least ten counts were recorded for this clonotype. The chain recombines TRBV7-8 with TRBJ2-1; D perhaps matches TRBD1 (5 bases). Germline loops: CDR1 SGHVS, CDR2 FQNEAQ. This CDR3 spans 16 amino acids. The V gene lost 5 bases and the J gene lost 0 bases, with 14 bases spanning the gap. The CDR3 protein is CASSAPGASSYNEQFF. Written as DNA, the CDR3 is TGTGCCAGCAGCGCCCCTGGGGCTAGCTCCTACAATGAGCAGTTCTTC.

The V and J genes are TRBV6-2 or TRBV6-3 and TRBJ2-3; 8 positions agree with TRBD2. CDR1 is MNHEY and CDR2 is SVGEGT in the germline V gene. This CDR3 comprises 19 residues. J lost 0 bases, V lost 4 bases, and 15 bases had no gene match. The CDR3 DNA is TGTGCCAGCAGTTGGGACGGAGCGGGGGACGATTCTAGCACAGATACGCAGTATTTT. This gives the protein CASSWDGAGDDSSTDTQYF.

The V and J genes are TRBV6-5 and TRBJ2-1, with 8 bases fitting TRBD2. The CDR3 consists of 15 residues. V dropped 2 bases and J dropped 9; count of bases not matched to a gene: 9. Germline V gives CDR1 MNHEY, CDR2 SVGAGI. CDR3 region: CASSYPGSGAGEQFF. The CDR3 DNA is TGTGCCAGCAGTTACCCAGGTAGCGGGGCTGGTGAGCAGTTCTTC.

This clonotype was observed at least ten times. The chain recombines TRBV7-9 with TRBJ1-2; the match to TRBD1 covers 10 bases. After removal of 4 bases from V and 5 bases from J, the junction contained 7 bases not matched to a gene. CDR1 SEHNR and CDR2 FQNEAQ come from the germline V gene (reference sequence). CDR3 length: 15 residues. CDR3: CASSSDRGLEYGYTF. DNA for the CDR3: TGTGCCAGCAGCTCTGACAGGGGGCTTGAGTATGGCTACACCTTC. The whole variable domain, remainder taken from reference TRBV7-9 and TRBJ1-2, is DTGVSQNPRHKITKRGQNVTFRCDPISEHNRLYWYRQTLGQGPEFLTYFQNEAQLEKSRLLSDRFSAERPKGSFSTLEIQRTEQGDSAMYLCASSSDRGLEYGYTFGSGTRLTVV.

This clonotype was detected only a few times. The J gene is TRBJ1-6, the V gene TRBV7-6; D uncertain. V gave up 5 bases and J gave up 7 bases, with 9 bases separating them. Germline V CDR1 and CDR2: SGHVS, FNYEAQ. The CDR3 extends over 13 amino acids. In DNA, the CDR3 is TGTGCCAGCAGCCCTGGTGAAAATTCACCCCTCCACTTT. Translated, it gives CASSPGENSPLHF. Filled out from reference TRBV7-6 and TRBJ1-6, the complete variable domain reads GAGVSQSPRYKVTKRGQDVALRCDPISGHVSLYWYRQALGQGPEFLTYFNYEAQQDKSGLPNDRFSAERPEGSISTLTIQRTEQRDSAMYRCASSPGENSPLHFGNGTRLTVT.

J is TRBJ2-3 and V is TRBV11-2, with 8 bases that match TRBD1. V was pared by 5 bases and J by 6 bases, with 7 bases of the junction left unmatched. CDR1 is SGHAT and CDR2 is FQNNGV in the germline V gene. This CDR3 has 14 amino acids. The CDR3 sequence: CASSRGRDRDTQYF. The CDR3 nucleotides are TGTGCCAGCAGCCGCGGACGGGACAGGGATACGCAGTATTTT.

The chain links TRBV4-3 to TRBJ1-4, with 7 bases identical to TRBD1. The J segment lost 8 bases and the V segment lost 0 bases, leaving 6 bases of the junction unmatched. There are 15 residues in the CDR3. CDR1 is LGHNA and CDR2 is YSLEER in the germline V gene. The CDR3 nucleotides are TGCGCCAGCAGCCAAGATAGGGGACAGTACGAAAAACTGTTTTTT. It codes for CASSQDRGQYEKLFF.

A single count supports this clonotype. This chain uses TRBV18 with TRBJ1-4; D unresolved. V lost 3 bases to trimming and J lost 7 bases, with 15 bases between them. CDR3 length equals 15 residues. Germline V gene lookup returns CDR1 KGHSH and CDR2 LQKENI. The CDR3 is CASSPSSGRSEKLFF. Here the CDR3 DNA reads TGTGCCAGCTCACCCTCCTCGGGGAGGAGTGAAAAACTGTTTTTT.